The source of this T cell receptor beta chain is a study of blood T cell repertoires in COVID-19 (dated by TCRdb to about 2020). As for the study more broadly: Samples from collaborators originated in the United States, Italy and Spain and spanned both the acute and convalescent phases of COVID-19. Samples were obtained from the ongoing ImmuneRACE study (first 160 participants) and from about 1,300 subjects provided by 6 global collaborators. Nearly every sample came with metadata listing a de-identified subject ID, COVID-19 status, age in years and sex. The repertoires were made available in a free public database intended to serve as a resource for research on the immune response to SARS-CoV-2. Deeply sampled blood TCRbeta repertoires from subjects exposed to, actively infected with, or recovered from COVID-19 were included in the dataset. Where available, HLA class I and class II types were taken from metadata supplied by the sample provider and were not determined by assay-based typing. The material from the prospective study consisted of cDNA or gDNA derived from T cells, B-cell-depleted T cells, or PBMCs. Overall study results and their limits: How much clinical and demographic metadata was included differed by source and by participant, and the metadata was provided uncurated.

The immunoSEQ Assay, a bias-controlled multiplex PCR, was used to amplify TCRbeta CDR3 regions from genomic DNA. Concerning the study's data processing: The number of nucleated cells in each sample was estimated by amplification of reference gene primers within the assay. Sequence reads were collapsed and filtered to measure the absolute abundance of every unique TCRbeta CDR3 rearrangement. Productive Simpson clonality was computed per sample as the square root of Simpson's diversity index over productive rearrangements. In TCRdb, the immuneACCESS table is reduced to in-frame sequences with V and J assigned. These tables do not hold every clone; where another copy was compared, an unresolved V gene accounts for under half, and the others remain unexplained. V, J and clone size derive from that table, while D and trimming were established from the DNA sequence. In all, the sample holds over 150,000 clones, and about 85% of those were seen once. The ten largest clones add up to 1% to 1.2% of the sample.

Collaborating institutions collected whole blood in K2EDTA tubes following their own protocols. For TCRbeta analysis, collaborator samples were shipped as frozen whole blood, as isolated PBMCs, or as DNA extracted from either sample type. CDR1 and CDR2 are read off the germline V gene (reference sequence) as MNHEY and SMNVEV. The CDR3 has 14 amino acids, counting the end cysteine and phenylalanine. Only the CDR3 portion is preserved as DNA: 42 bases, with reading frame beginning at the first base. V is trimmed back by 6 bases and J by 7 bases, and the junction contains 8 bases that no gene match accounts for. About this clone itself: The target of this receptor is not known. Base-call qualities are not available, and no considerably larger clone is one nucleotide away.

This receptor was taken from a man aged 40-49 years with acute or convalescent COVID-19. Sequenced: peripheral blood. The receptor chain draws on TRBV27 and TRBJ2-2; TRBD1 agrees with 7 junctional bases. Here the CDR3 is given as CASRYDRVYGELFF. Read as DNA, the sequence is TGTGCCAGCAGATACGACAGGGTGTACGGGGAGCTGTTTTTT.